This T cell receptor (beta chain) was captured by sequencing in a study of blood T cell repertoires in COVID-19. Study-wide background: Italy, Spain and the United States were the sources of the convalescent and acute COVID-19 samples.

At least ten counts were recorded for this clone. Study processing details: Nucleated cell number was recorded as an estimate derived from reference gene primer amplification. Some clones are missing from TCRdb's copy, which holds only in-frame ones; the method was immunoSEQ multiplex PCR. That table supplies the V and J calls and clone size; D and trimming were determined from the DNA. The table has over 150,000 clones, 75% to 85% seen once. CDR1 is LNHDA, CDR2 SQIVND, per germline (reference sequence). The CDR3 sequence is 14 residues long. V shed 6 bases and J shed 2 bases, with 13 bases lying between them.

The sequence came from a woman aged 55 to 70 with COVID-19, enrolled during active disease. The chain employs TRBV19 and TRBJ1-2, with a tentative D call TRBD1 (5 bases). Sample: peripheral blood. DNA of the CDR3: TGTGCCAGTAGGATCGACAGCGAGAACTATGGCTACACCTTC. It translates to CASRIDSENYGYTF.